This T cell receptor beta chain was recovered during a study of a mutant IDH1 vaccine in newly diagnosed glioma. Study as a whole: Most patients had radiochemotherapy with temozolomide before enrollment; others had one alone.

Data came from immunoSEQ multiplex PCR; TCRdb stores just in-frame clones and leaves some out. The table shows 75,000 to 100,000 clones, with 82% occurring only once. Time point reported: baseline, week 1 (first vaccination visit). The treatment: pre-vaccination baseline after standard-of-care therapy. The study enrolled donors with new WHO grade 3 or 4 IDH1-mutant, ATRX-lost astrocytomas. Sequenced here: PBMCs, sampled from a glioma patient treated with radiotherapy, temozolomide or both. This TCR came from a man between 35 and 55 years old with glioma. Some clones in this sample may be carry-over from other donors' samples.

The CDR3 coding sequence is TGTGCCAGCAGTTCCGTCGATAGCAATCAGCCCCAGCATTTT. Encoded protein: CASSSVDSNQPQHF. V is TRBV2 and J is TRBJ1-5; D is unclear. This CDR3 region has 14 residues. Germline V lookup: CDR1 SNHLY, CDR2 FYNNEI. Deletions cut 5 bases from V and 0 bases from J, with 8 bases between.